These T cell receptor beta chains were read from a single sample in a study of radiation and T cells in renal cell carcinoma. Libraries were prepared by immunoSEQ multiplex PCR; TCRdb keeps only in-frame clonotypes and omits some of them. Of around 70,000 clones in the sample, 82% were seen once. The sample was blood, taken from a patient whose treatment included radiotherapy and nephrectomy. All receptors derive from a man aged 60 to 75 with renal cell carcinoma. Each CDR3 is given with its conserved first and last residue. The D gene is left open where the match is weak. The listing skips clone size in some rows; elsewhere it reads once, few, many or a size class.

j_call d_call v_call clone_size cdr3_aa cdr3_nt
TRBJ1-5 . TRBV6-6 . CASSYDQKGQPQHF TGTGCCAGCAGTTACGACCAAAAGGGTCAGCCCCAGCATTTT
TRBJ1-3 . TRBV21-1 . CASTKQGATGNTIYF TGTGCCAGTACCAAACAGGGGGCTACGGGAAACACCATATATTTT
TRBJ1-3 . TRBV7-2 . CASSLGPSSGNTIYF TGTGCCAGCAGCTTAGGGCCCTCCTCTGGAAACACCATATATTTT
TRBJ2-5 . TRBV28 . CASLRGAAEGEETQYF TGTGCCAGCCTTAGGGGGGCGGCCGAGGGGGAAGAGACCCAGTACTTC
TRBJ1-2 TRBD1 TRBV6-1 . CASRETGTGVGYTF TGTGCCAGCAGAGAAACCGGGACAGGGGTTGGCTACACCTTC
TRBJ2-2 TRBD1 TRBV7-2 . CASSWTGNTGELFF TGTGCCAGCAGCTGGACAGGGAACACCGGGGAGCTGTTTTTT
TRBJ2-2 TRBD2 TRBV27 . CASSPRLAGVVTGELFF TGTGCCAGCAGTCCCCGACTAGCGGGAGTGGTCACCGGGGAGCTGTTTTTT
TRBJ1-1 . TRBV19 . CASSSGPGTEAFF TGTGCCAGTAGTAGCGGCCCAGGGACTGAAGCTTTCTTT
TRBJ1-5 . TRBV27 . CASSSLPRLHNQPQHF TGTGCCAGCAGTTCCCTCCCCAGGTTGCACAATCAGCCCCAGCATTTT
TRBJ1-2 . TRBV6-6 . CASKEGTDGYTF TGTGCCAGCAAGGAGGGTACGGATGGCTACACCTTC
TRBJ2-5 TRBD2 TRBV7-2 . CASSFRSGRVGETQYF TGTGCCAGCAGCTTCCGAAGCGGGAGGGTCGGAGAGACCCAGTACTTC
TRBJ2-3 . TRBV27 once CASSLFGDTQYF TGTGCCAGCAGTTTATTTGGAGATACGCAGTATTTT
TRBJ2-1 TRBD2 TRBV4-2 . CASSQDQRGNEQFF TGTGCCAGCAGCCAAGATCAGCGGGGCAATGAGCAGTTCTTC
TRBJ1-4 TRBD1 TRBV29-1 few CSVGRTGVDEKLFF TGCAGCGTTGGAAGGACAGGGGTAGATGAAAAACTGTTTTTT
TRBJ2-1 TRBD1 TRBV4-2 . CASSPRDSSYNEQFF TGTGCCAGCAGCCCCCGGGACAGCTCCTACAATGAGCAGTTCTTC
TRBJ1-2 . TRBV7-2 . CASSLEAALYGYTF TGTGCCAGCAGCTTAGAGGCAGCCCTCTATGGCTACACCTTC
TRBJ2-7 TRBD1 TRBV27 . CASSTTYPGQSKGGYEQYF TGTGCCAGCAGTACAACCTACCCGGGACAGTCCAAGGGCGGCTACGAGCAGTACTTC
TRBJ1-1 TRBD1 TRBV28 . CASSLWDRMPEAFF TGTGCCAGCAGTTTATGGGACAGGATGCCTGAAGCTTTCTTT
TRBJ2-1 TRBD1 TRBV5-6 few CAGQGIISGHNEQFF TGTGCGGGACAGGGAATAATATCTGGCCACAATGAGCAGTTCTTC
TRBJ2-7 . TRBV5-1 . CASSFRTGGYEQYF TGCGCCAGCAGCTTCCGGACTGGGGGGTACGAGCAGTACTTC
TRBJ2-7 . TRBV7-9 . CASSLRGQLSYEQYF TGTGCCAGCAGCCTCAGGGGCCAACTCTCCTACGAGCAGTACTTC
TRBJ2-1 . TRBV29-1 . CSVYGGDNEQFF TGCAGCGTTTACGGGGGAGACAATGAGCAGTTCTTC
TRBJ2-7 TRBD1 TRBV30 . CAWSRYRGLDEQYF TGTGCCTGGAGTCGGTACAGGGGGCTAGACGAGCAGTACTTC
TRBJ2-1 TRBD2 TRBV7-2 once CASSLTVGLADNEQFF TGTGCCAGCAGCTTAACTGTAGGACTAGCGGACAATGAGCAGTTCTTC
TRBJ2-4 . TRBV28 . CASSFGGSYKNIQYF TGTGCCAGCAGTTTTGGAGGCAGTTACAAAAACATTCAGTACTTC
TRBJ1-2 . TRBV11-2 . CASSLDWGRPYGYTF TGTGCCAGCAGCTTAGATTGGGGACGCCCGTATGGCTACACCTTC
TRBJ2-3 . TRBV10-1 . CASSRRATDTQYF TGCGCCAGCAGTCGCCGAGCCACAGATACGCAGTATTTT
TRBJ2-7 TRBD2 TRBV19 . CASSIGAGGSSYEQYF TGTGCCAGTAGTATAGGTGCGGGAGGGAGCTCCTACGAGCAGTACTTC
TRBJ2-1 TRBD2 TRBV4-2 . CASSQEPSGHEQFF TGTGCCAGCAGCCAAGAGCCTAGCGGCCATGAGCAGTTCTTC
TRBJ2-7 . TRBV19 . CASSAGLSYEQYF TGTGCCAGTAGTGCAGGGTTATCCTACGAGCAGTACTTC
TRBJ1-3 . TRBV19 . CASTGSRSGNTIYF TGTGCCAGTACCGGCAGCCGCTCTGGAAACACCATATATTTT
TRBJ2-1 . TRBV27 . CASSSWTNNNEQFF TGTGCCAGCAGCAGTTGGACCAATAACAATGAGCAGTTCTTC
TRBJ2-7 TRBD2 TRBV11-2 once CASSLDARLAGPYEQYF TGTGCCAGCAGCTTAGATGCGAGACTAGCGGGACCCTACGAGCAGTACTTC
TRBJ2-6 TRBD1 TRBV23-1 once CASSQSGGFSGANVLTF TGCGCCAGCAGTCAGTCAGGGGGATTCTCTGGGGCCAACGTCCTGACTTTC
TRBJ1-2 . TRBV28 . CASSVPGHWNYGYTF TGTGCCAGCAGTGTCCCGGGACATTGGAACTATGGCTACACCTTC
TRBJ1-1 TRBD1 TRBV12-5 . CASGLAATGGTEAFF TGTGCTAGTGGTTTGGCGGCGACAGGGGGCACTGAAGCTTTCTTT
TRBJ2-5 . TRBV19 . CASSPGAEETQYF TGTGCCAGTAGCCCCGGGGCAGAAGAGACCCAGTACTTC
TRBJ2-2 TRBD2 TRBV13 . CASIGSGRPGELFF TGTGCCAGCATAGGTAGCGGGAGACCCGGGGAGCTGTTTTTT
TRBJ2-2 . TRBV6-4 . CASTAPPHTARTGELFF TGTGCCAGCACCGCCCCTCCCCACACGGCCCGGACCGGGGAGCTGTTTTTT
TRBJ1-1 . TRBV10-2 . CASSTNRENTEAFF TGCGCCAGCAGTACTAACAGGGAAAACACTGAAGCTTTCTTT
TRBJ2-6 . TRBV25-1 . CASSGYSGANVLTF TGTGCCAGCAGTGGTTACTCTGGGGCCAACGTCCTGACTTTC
TRBJ2-7 TRBD1 TRBV27 . CASARTGLLGEQYF TGTGCCAGCGCTCGGACAGGGCTCCTAGGCGAGCAGTACTTC
TRBJ2-5 . TRBV6-5 . CASSPGETQYF TGTGCCAGCAGTCCAGGAGAGACCCAGTACTTC
TRBJ2-1 . TRBV18 . CASRGSNNEQFF TGTGCCAGCCGGGGAAGTAACAATGAGCAGTTCTTC
TRBJ1-1 . TRBV28 . CASSTISTGGEAFF TGTGCCAGCAGTACCATTTCGACAGGAGGGGAAGCTTTCTTT
TRBJ2-5 TRBD2 TRBV25-1 . CASRRTSGTETQYF TGTGCCAGCAGGAGGACTAGCGGGACAGAGACCCAGTACTTC
TRBJ1-2 . TRBV7-9 once CASSLSDSANYGYTF TGTGCCAGCAGCTTATCCGACAGTGCTAACTATGGCTACACCTTC
TRBJ2-7 TRBD2 TRBV19 . CASSIGLAGGIGEQYF TGTGCCAGTAGTATCGGCCTAGCGGGAGGGATCGGCGAGCAGTACTTC
TRBJ2-5 . TRBV7-9 . CASSSPRHPQETQYF TGTGCCAGCAGCTCTCCTAGACACCCCCAAGAGACCCAGTACTTC
TRBJ2-3 . TRBV10-3 . CAISEKRGGTQYF TGTGCCATCAGTGAGAAACGGGGAGGTACGCAGTATTTT
TRBJ2-7 TRBD2 TRBV4-1 . CASSYRLAGGGAHRYF TGCGCCAGCAGCTACCGACTAGCGGGAGGTGGAGCCCATCGGTACTTC
TRBJ2-7 TRBD1 TRBV19 . CASSIDHAGGEQYF TGTGCCAGTAGTATAGATCATGCAGGGGGCGAGCAGTACTTC
TRBJ2-3 . TRBV7-9 . CASSLALAGKTDTQYF TGTGCCAGCAGCTTAGCGTTGGCGGGAAAAACAGATACGCAGTATTTT
TRBJ2-2 TRBD2 TRBV11-2 . CASSLVGGTGELFF TGTGCCAGCAGCTTAGTGGGAGGGACCGGGGAGCTGTTTTTT
TRBJ2-2 . TRBV4-3 . CASSQEGAMDGELFF TGCGCCAGCAGCCAAGAAGGAGCTATGGACGGGGAGCTGTTTTTT
TRBJ1-4 TRBD1 TRBV30 few CAWNAQGRNEKLFF TGTGCCTGGAATGCACAGGGGCGGAATGAAAAACTGTTTTTT
TRBJ2-7 . TRBV5-5 few CASSLGVSSYEQYF TGTGCCAGCAGCTTGGGGGTCAGTTCTTACGAGCAGTACTTC